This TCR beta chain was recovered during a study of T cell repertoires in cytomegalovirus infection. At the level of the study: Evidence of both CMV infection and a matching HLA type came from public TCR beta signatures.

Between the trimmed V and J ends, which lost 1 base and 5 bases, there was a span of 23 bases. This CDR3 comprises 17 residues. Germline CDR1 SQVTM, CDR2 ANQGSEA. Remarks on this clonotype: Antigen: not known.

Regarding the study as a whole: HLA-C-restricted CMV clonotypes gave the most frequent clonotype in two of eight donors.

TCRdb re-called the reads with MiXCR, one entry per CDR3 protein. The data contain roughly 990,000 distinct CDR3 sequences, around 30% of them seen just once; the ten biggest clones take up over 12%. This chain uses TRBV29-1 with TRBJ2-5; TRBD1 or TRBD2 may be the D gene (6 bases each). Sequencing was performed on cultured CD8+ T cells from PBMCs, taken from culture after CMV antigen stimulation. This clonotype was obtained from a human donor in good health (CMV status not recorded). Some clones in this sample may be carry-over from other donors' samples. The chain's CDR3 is CSVEGPQDTLGGETQYF. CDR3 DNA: TGCAGCGTTGAAGGTCCCCAGGACACCCTAGGGGGGGAGACCCAGTACTTC.